Sequencing of this T cell receptor beta chain was carried out in a study of patients and donors after allogeneic stem cell transplantation. CDR3 size: 14 residues. Looked up from germline, CDR1 is DFQATT and CDR2 is SNEGSKA (reference sequence). The germline V and J ends were trimmed by 4 bases and 1 base, with 11 bases remaining between them. TCRdb reprocessed the RT-PCR reads with MiXCR, giving one entry per CDR3 protein. The table includes about 410,000 distinct CDR3 sequences, roughly 17% detected once. Only a few counts were recorded for this clonotype. Source material: blood, either unsorted or a sorted T cell fraction (not recorded which). The clonotype was recovered from a human donor who was either an allogeneic HSCT recipient or a stem cell or donor lymphocyte infusion donor (not recorded which). It is not recorded whose cells these are; they may come from a transplant donor. J is TRBJ2-4 and V is TRBV20-1; D is unclear. CDR3 protein: CSATRMDAKNIQYF. The DNA of the CDR3 is TGCAGTGCTACCCGGATGGATGCCAAAAACATTCAGTACTTC.